The rows below give T cell receptor beta chains drawn from one sample of a study of human T cells and chemical hapten exposure. TCRdb called the RACE reads again in MiXCR, with one record for every CDR3 protein. The sample includes 60,000 to 80,000 distinct CDR3 sequences, around a third of them seen just once. Sequencing used whole blood, obtained in connection with sensitization to the hapten diphenylcyclopropenone (DPC). The receptors derive from a man in his forties or fifties with alopecia areata. Some clones in this sample may be carry-over from other donors' samples. Each CDR3 is given with its conserved first and last residue. The D gene is left open where the match is weak. Clone size appears in some rows only: once, few, many, or a class for an expanded clone.

>TRBD2|NA|TRBV6-2/TRBV6-3|TRBJ2-7
TGTGCCAGCAGTCCTCTGCCGGGAGGGCCCTACGAGCAGTACTTC
CASSPLPGGPYEQYF
>TRBD1|many|TRBV20-1|TRBJ2-7
TGCAGTGCTAGAGATAACAGGGGTATTTACGAGCAGTACTTC
CSARDNRGIYEQYF
>NA|NA|TRBV7-2|TRBJ2-7
TGTGCCAGCAGACAAGACAGAAAGTTCTACGAGCAGTACTTC
CASRQDRKFYEQYF
>TRBD1|NA|TRBV6-6|TRBJ2-2
TGTGCCAGCAGCGGACAGGCGAACACCGGGGAGCTGTTTTTT
CASSGQANTGELFF
>NA|NA|TRBV29-1|TRBJ2-1
TGCAGCGTTGAGGGGCAGGGTGAGCAGTTCTTC
CSVEGQGEQFF
>NA|NA|TRBV20-1|TRBJ1-5
TGCAGTGCTGCTCGCTATGGGGATAGCAATCAGCCCCAGCATTTT
CSAARYGDSNQPQHF
>NA|NA|TRBV4-2|TRBJ1-1
TGTGCCAGCAGCCACGACCGGGGTTCTTCGAACACTGAAGCTTTCTTT
CASSHDRGSSNTEAFF
>NA|NA|TRBV29-1|TRBJ1-1
TGCAGCGTTGTTGACAGACTGAACACTGAAGCTTTCTTT
CSVVDRLNTEAFF
>NA|NA|TRBV12-3/TRBV12-4|TRBJ1-3
TGTGCCAGCAGACTTTCTGGAAACACCATATATTTT
CASRLSGNTIYF
>NA|NA|TRBV5-5|TRBJ2-2
TGTGCCAGCAGCTTTGGGGGGAACACCGGGGAGCTGTTTTTT
CASSFGGNTGELFF
>NA|NA|TRBV12-3/TRBV12-4|TRBJ2-4
TGTGCCAGCAGTAAGGGGACAAACATTCAGTACTTC
CASSKGTNIQYF
>TRBD1|NA|TRBV10-3|TRBJ2-7
TGTGCCATCAGTGCCTCGACAGGGGGGAACTACGAGCAGTACTTC
CAISASTGGNYEQYF
>NA|NA|TRBV4-1|TRBJ2-7
TGCGCCAGCAGCCAAGTCCTTAGCTCCTACGAGCAGTACTTC
CASSQVLSSYEQYF
>TRBD2|few|TRBV20-1|TRBJ2-3
TGCAGTGCTAGAGATGGGACTAGCGGGAGTAGTTCCGCAGATACGCAGTATTTT
CSARDGTSGSSSADTQYF
>TRBD2|NA|TRBV6-2/TRBV6-3|TRBJ2-1
TGTGCCAGCATCACGGGAGGGGCCCGTTGGGATGAGCAGTTCTTC
CASITGGARWDEQFF
>NA|NA|TRBV7-2|TRBJ1-6
TGTGCCAGCAGCTTGGCCAATAATTCACCCCTCCACTTT
CASSLANNSPLHF
>TRBD1|NA|TRBV25-1|TRBJ2-7
TGTGCCAGCAGTGCCGTGGGACAGGGCGAGCAGTACTTC
CASSAVGQGEQYF
>TRBD2|NA|TRBV18|TRBJ2-7
TGTGCCAGCTCACCCGACGGGAGGTTGAGGGAGCAGTACTTC
CASSPDGRLREQYF
>NA|NA|TRBV20-1|TRBJ2-7
TGCAGTGCTAGAGATCCAGGGATTAACTACGAGCAGTACTTC
CSARDPGINYEQYF
>NA|few|TRBV5-8|TRBJ2-6
TGTGCCAGCAGCCTCACCCCCGCTGGGGCCAACGTCCTGACTTTC
CASSLTPAGANVLTF
>TRBD2|NA|TRBV12-3/TRBV12-4|TRBJ2-3
TGTGCCAGCAGTACGGGACTAGCGGGAGGATACACAGATACGCAGTATTTT
CASSTGLAGGYTDTQYF
>NA|few|TRBV27|TRBJ2-7
TGTGCCAGCAGTCAGCGTCCCGGACACGAGCAGTACTTC
CASSQRPGHEQYF
>NA|few|TRBV7-2|TRBJ2-1
TGTGCCAGCAGCCCCGGGAGCGGAATCTACAATGAGCAGTTCTTC
CASSPGSGIYNEQFF
>NA|NA|TRBV5-1|TRBJ2-5
TGCGCCAGCAGCTTGGGAGGCCTTCAAGAGACCCAGTACTTC
CASSLGGLQETQYF
>TRBD2|NA|TRBV20-1|TRBJ2-3
TGCAGTGCTGGACCTCGGGGGGACTACCGAGGAGGGGATACGCAGTATTTT
CSAGPRGDYRGGDTQYF
>TRBD2|NA|TRBV7-6|TRBJ2-1
TGTGCCAGCAGCGTAAGCGGGAGGGGGAACGATGAGCAGTTCTTC
CASSVSGRGNDEQFF
>TRBD1|few|TRBV28|TRBJ1-2
TGTGCCAGCACCCAAGGACAGGGGAACTATGGCTACACCTTC
CASTQGQGNYGYTF
>NA|few|TRBV27|TRBJ1-2
TGTGCCAGCAGTTTGGCAGGGAATAACTATGGCTACACCTTC
CASSLAGNNYGYTF
>TRBD1|medium-sized|TRBV2|TRBJ1-6
TGTGCCAGTGATTCCGGGACAGGGGTTTCACCCCTCCACTTT
CASDSGTGVSPLHF
>TRBD1|NA|TRBV20-1|TRBJ2-7
TGCAGTGCCCTATTGCCACAGGGGTCCTACGAGCAGTACTTC
CSALLPQGSYEQYF
>TRBD2|few|TRBV6-5|TRBJ2-1
TGTGCCGTCAAAGGACTAGCCTACAATGAGCAGTTCTTC
CAVKGLAYNEQFF
>NA|few|TRBV3-1|TRBJ1-2
TGTGCCAGCAGCCAAGGTATAGGGATCCTTGGCTACACCTTC
CASSQGIGILGYTF
>TRBD1|NA|TRBV14|TRBJ2-7
TGTGCCAGCAGCTGCGACAGGGGCGACGAGCAGTACTTC
CASSCDRGDEQYF
>TRBD2|NA|TRBV2|TRBJ2-3
TGTGCCAGCACCAGAGGGGCTAGCGGGAGAACAGATACGCAGTATTTT
CASTRGASGRTDTQYF
>NA|NA|TRBV4-3|TRBJ2-3
TGCGCCAGCAGCCACGAGTGGGGCGGCACAGATACGCAGTATTTT
CASSHEWGGTDTQYF
>NA|few|TRBV5-1|TRBJ2-3
TGCGCCAGCAGCTTGTTCCGTAGCACAGATACGCAGTATTTT
CASSLFRSTDTQYF
>NA|NA|TRBV20-1|TRBJ2-1
TGCAGTGCTAGTCACGGACTATCGTACAATGAGCAGTTCTTC
CSASHGLSYNEQFF
>NA|NA|TRBV6-2/TRBV6-3|TRBJ1-1
TGTGCCAGCAGTTATAAGGCCGAAGCTTTCTTT
CASSYKAEAFF
>NA|NA|TRBV6-5|TRBJ2-6
TGTGCCAGCAGCCCTAGGCGATCCTACTCTGGGGCCAACGTCCTGACTTTC
CASSPRRSYSGANVLTF
>TRBD2|few|TRBV6-5|TRBJ2-5
TGTGCCAGCAGTCCCCGGACTAGCAGGGCAGAGACCCAGTACTTC
CASSPRTSRAETQYF
>NA|few|TRBV2|TRBJ1-5
TGTGCCAGCAGTACGGACGGGAATCAGCCCCAGCATTTT
CASSTDGNQPQHF
>TRBD2|NA|TRBV5-1|TRBJ2-1
TGCGCCAGTAATAGCGGGAGCTCCTACAATGAGCAGTTCTTC
CASNSGSSYNEQFF
>NA|few|TRBV9|TRBJ2-2
TGTGCCAGCAGCGGCCGGGGCAGGGGGGACACCGGGGAGCTGTTTTTT
CASSGRGRGDTGELFF
>TRBD2|few|TRBV30|TRBJ2-1
TGTGCCTGGAGCGGGACTAGCGGAAATCAGTTCTTC
CAWSGTSGNQFF
>NA|few|TRBV7-9|TRBJ1-2
TGTGCCAGCACCGTAGTCAGCACTTCTAACTATGGCTACACCTTC
CASTVVSTSNYGYTF
>TRBD2|NA|TRBV20-1|TRBJ2-7
TGCAGTGCTAGTGCCCCTGGAGCGGGAGGGCGGCAGTACTTC
CSASAPGAGGRQYF
>TRBD2|few|TRBV11-2|TRBJ2-3
TGTGCCAGCTTCCGCGGGAGCCTGACAGATACGCAGTATTTT
CASFRGSLTDTQYF
>NA|NA|TRBV7-8|TRBJ1-6
TGTGCCAGCAGCAGGGACATGAATAATTCACCCCTCCACTTT
CASSRDMNNSPLHF
>TRBD1|few|TRBV6-1|TRBJ2-4
TGTGCCAGCAGTATACGGGACAGGGGGCAGGGGGGGGCTAAAAACATTCAGTACTTC
CASSIRDRGQGGAKNIQYF
>TRBD2|few|TRBV20-1|TRBJ2-5
TGCAGTGCTAAACGACTAGCGGGAGGGCCCTCGGAGACCCAGTACTTC
CSAKRLAGGPSETQYF
>TRBD2|NA|TRBV12-3/TRBV12-4|TRBJ2-1
TGTGCCAGCAGTTATTCTAGCGGGAGGGCTGAGCAGTTCTTC
CASSYSSGRAEQFF
>NA|NA|TRBV12-3/TRBV12-4|TRBJ1-5
TGTGCCAGCAGTTCCTCGGATCAGCCCCAGCATTTT
CASSSSDQPQHF